This TCR beta chain was sequenced for a study of T-cell memory formation after mild COVID-19. Study-wide findings and caveats: CD4+ clones that contracted lay mainly in CM and EM; CD8+ ones lay in EMRA. Whereas later expanders leaned CD4+, clones contracting day 15 to 85 showed a balanced CD4/CD8 makeup.

Per germline, CDR1 DFQATT and CDR2 SNEGSKA (reference sequence). The V and J ends lost 4 bases and 7 bases, in that order; junction bases with no gene match: 12. The CDR3 runs to 15 residues. On this clonotype itself: What it binds is unknown.

From the 5' RACE reads, TCRdb called clonotypes with MiXCR, one entry per CDR3 protein. Counted here are 250,000 to 350,000 distinct CDR3 sequences, 14% occurring once; the ten biggest clones make up approximately 22%. This receptor was obtained from a man younger than 35 who had mild COVID-19 (a few samples of this study predate the infection). Cell type and time point are not known. V usage is TRBV20-1 and J usage is TRBJ2-4; TRBD1 agrees at 8 bases. Material for sequencing was PBMCs or a T cell subset sorted from them (not recorded which). The DNA for the CDR3 is TGCAGTGCTATGGGCCCCGACAGGGGATATAACATTCAGTACTTC. This codes for CSAMGPDRGYNIQYF.